This T cell receptor (beta chain) was recovered during a study of identical twins. The CDR3 extends over 14 amino acids. Trimming at V came to 4 bases and at J to 8 bases, leaving 6 bases not matched to a gene. Germline CDR1 reads SGHAT; CDR2 reads FQNNGV. Comment on this clonotype: Its matching antigen is unknown.

Findings and limits, study-wide: Twins' excess sharing was less marked for out-of-frame beta sequences.

Template switching supplied a universal primer site; unique molecular identifiers were carried on the cDNA. TCRdb reprocessed the 5' RACE reads with MiXCR, giving one entry per CDR3 protein. The table has some 260,000 distinct CDR3 sequences, roughly an eighth seen once. Healthy Caucasians were all of the donors. The receptor was derived from a woman between 18 and 29 years old in good health. The V and J genes are TRBV11-2 and TRBJ2-4; the match to TRBD2 covers 9 bases. The source material was memory (CD45RO+) T cells sorted from blood. In nucleotides, the CDR3 is TGTGCCAGCAGCTCCGGACTAGCGAAGGACATTCAGTACTTC. Translating gives CASSSGLAKDIQYF.